This TCR beta chain came from a study of blood T cell repertoires in COVID-19. Only in-frame clones appear in the TCRdb table, and some are missing; sequencing was by immunoSEQ multiplex PCR. The sample holds roughly 260,000 clones, over 75% seen once. Germline lookup yields CDR1 SQVTM and CDR2 ANQGSEA. The V gene end was trimmed by 3 bases and the J gene end by 4 bases; junction bases not matched to a gene: 4. This CDR3 contains 13 residues. The material sequenced was peripheral blood. V and J are TRBV29-1 and TRBJ1-1, with 8 bases that match TRBD1. This TCR was sampled from a woman aged 45 to 65 with acute or convalescent COVID-19. The CDR3 loop reads CSVEAGGFTEAFF. The CDR3 nucleotides are TGCAGCGTTGAGGCAGGGGGCTTCACTGAAGCTTTCTTT.